The 25 T cell receptor beta chains reported below all come from one sample, sequenced in a study of shared clonotypes between healthy human individuals. Generated by immunoSEQ multiplex PCR, the TCRdb table keeps only in-frame clones and is missing some. The repertoire holds roughly 500,000 clones, about 78% seen once, with around 11% in the top ten. Sequencing input: PBMCs. Receptors originate from a woman aged 40 to 50 in good health. Some clones in this sample may be carry-over from other donors' samples.

The chain joins TRBV30 to TRBJ2-5; perhaps TRBD1 as D (5 bases). The CDR3 covers 15 residues. Deletions cut 4 bases from V and 0 bases from J, with 15 bases between. Germline CDR1 and CDR2: GTSNPN and SVGIG (reference sequence). Here the CDR3 reads CAWNQGDRDQETQYF. CDR3 coding DNA: TGTGCCTGGAATCAAGGGGATCGGGACCAAGAGACCCAGTACTTC.

The V call is TRBV25-1, the J call TRBJ1-1; no clear D. Germline assignment: CDR1 MGHDK and CDR2 SYGVNS. The length of the CDR3 is 12 residues. With 8 bases removed from V and 5 bases from J, the gap between germline ends came to 12 bases. In DNA, the CDR3 is TGTGCCAGCCGACAAGGATGGACTGAAGCTTTCTTT. Its protein is CASRQGWTEAFF. The full variable domain, completed using reference TRBV25-1 and TRBJ1-1, is EADIYQTPRYLVIGTGKKITLECSQTMGHDKMYWYQQDPGMELHLIHYSYGVNSTEKGDLSSESTVSRIRTEHFPLTLESARPSHTSQYLCASRQGWTEAFFGQGTRLTVV.

V and J are TRBV5-6 and TRBJ2-7; 8 bases line up with TRBD1. The trim removed 0 bases at V and 3 bases at J, leaving 5 bases unmatched. Germline assignment: CDR1 SGHDT and CDR2 YYEEEE. This CDR3 spans 15 amino acids. The CDR3 loop is CASSLGAGGGYEQYF. The CDR3 nucleotides read TGTGCCAGCAGCTTGGGGGCAGGGGGCGGCTACGAGCAGTACTTC.

The V and J genes are TRBV11-2 and TRBJ2-2; D call uncertain. The V gene lost 5 bases and the J gene lost 3 bases, with 4 bases spanning the gap. In germline, CDR1 is SGHAT, CDR2 FQNNGV. This CDR3 region has 12 residues. The chain's CDR3 is CASSTDTGELFF. The CDR3 nucleotides read TGTGCCAGCAGCACGGACACCGGGGAGCTGTTTTTT.

The chain couples TRBV10-1 to TRBJ2-5; D might be TRBD2 (6 bases). This CDR3 comprises 16 residues. Per the germline V gene, CDR1 is WNHNN and CDR2 is SYGVQD (reference sequence). V was trimmed by 0 bases and J by 2 bases, leaving 13 bases between them. CDR3 nucleotides: TGCGCCAGCAGTGAGTCGAGGGCGGGACTTCAAGAGACCCAGTACTTC. The encoded protein is CASSESRAGLQETQYF.

The chain is built from TRBV19 and TRBJ2-7, with 8 bases lining up with TRBD2. The ends lost 3 bases at V and 3 bases at J; junction bases unmatched: 10. Germline CDR1 LNHDA, CDR2 SQIVND (reference sequence). There are 16 residues in the CDR3. This CDR3 reads CASSIAPGLGYYEQYF. CDR3 coding DNA: TGTGCCAGTAGTATCGCACCGGGACTAGGATACTACGAGCAGTACTTC.

A few counts support this clone. The chain is built from TRBV29-1 and TRBJ2-3; 11 bases align to TRBD2. V gave up 7 bases and J gave up 1 base; unmatched junction bases: 10. Germline V gives CDR1 SQVTM, CDR2 ANQGSEA. This CDR3 has 16 residues. CDR3 protein: CSGAKTSGKGTDTQYF. The DNA of the CDR3 is TGCAGCGGGGCAAAGACTAGCGGGAAGGGCACAGATACGCAGTATTTT.

This sequence joins TRBV10-3 and TRBJ2-7; 8 nucleotides match TRBD1. The V gene's germline CDR1 is ENHRY and CDR2 SYGVKD. The CDR3 length is 14 residues. Losses at the gene ends were 7 bases for V and 12 bases for J; bases not matched to a gene: 17. For the CDR3, the DNA is TGTGCCATCAAACGGACAGGGAGAGACGTAGTGCTGTACTTC. The encoded protein is CAIKRTGRDVVLYF.

This clone came up a few times. V is TRBV7-6 and J is TRBJ2-5; D remains unclear. The V end was cut by 5 bases, the J end by 0 bases, with 4 bases between. This CDR3 has 12 residues. Germline V gene sequence: CDR1 SGHVS, CDR2 FNYEAQ. CDR3 sequence reads: CASSAHQETQYF. The CDR3 coding sequence is TGTGCCAGCAGCGCCCACCAAGAGACCCAGTACTTC. Combining the CDR3 with reference TRBV7-6 and TRBJ2-5 gives the whole variable domain GAGVSQSPRYKVTKRGQDVALRCDPISGHVSLYWYRQALGQGPEFLTYFNYEAQQDKSGLPNDRFSAERPEGSISTLTIQRTEQRDSAMYRCASSAHQETQYFGPGTRLLVL.

This chain joins TRBV9 and TRBJ2-7; D not resolved. Germline loops: CDR1 SGDLS, CDR2 YYNGEE. The CDR3 totals 14 residues. Trimming removed 0 bases from V and 0 bases from J, with 7 bases in between. The CDR3 nucleotides are TGTGCCAGCAGCGTAGCGGGCCTCTCCTACGAGCAGTACTTC. Protein sequence: CASSVAGLSYEQYF.

About this clone: A single base separates this from a much larger clone, so it may be a read error. The V and J genes are TRBV27 and TRBJ1-4; TRBD1 aligns across 10 bases. The CDR3 is 18 residues long. Germline V CDR1 and CDR2: MNHEY, SMNVEV (reference sequence). Here the CDR3 reads CARSLGGTGASTNEKLFF. The CDR3 DNA reads as TGTGCCAGAAGTTTAGGAGGGACAGGGGCCTCAACTAATGAAAAACTGTTTTTT.

This clone was found a few times. The chain combines TRBV4-2 with TRBJ2-1; 9 nucleotides match TRBD2. V trimming: 0 bases; J trimming: 3 bases; junction bases outside the gene matches: 0. From germline, CDR1 is LGHNA and CDR2 YNFKEQ. The CDR3 runs 15 residues. In nucleotides, the CDR3 is TGTGCCAGCAGCCAAGAGCGGGAGGGCTACAATGAGCAGTTCTTC. Translation: CASSQEREGYNEQFF.

As concerns this clone: Other nucleotide sequences in the sample specify the same CDR3. The chain employs TRBV9 and TRBJ2-2; D ambiguous. Looked up from germline, CDR1 is SGDLS and CDR2 is YYNGEE. Trimming cost V 0 bases and J 7 bases, with 1 base left between them. The CDR3 length is 11 residues. The CDR3 nucleotides are TGTGCCAGCAGCGTAGGCGGGGAGCTGTTTTTT. This gives the protein CASSVGGELFF.

The chain carries TRBV10-1 and TRBJ2-1; 9 positions agree with TRBD2. The junction had 5 bases not matched to a gene; V was cut back by 3 bases and J by 2 bases. CDR3 length: 16 residues. Germline CDR1 WNHNN, CDR2 SYGVQD (reference sequence). The CDR3 loop is CASSEARGRAYNEQFF. The CDR3 DNA sequence: TGCGCCAGCAGTGAAGCTCGCGGGAGGGCCTACAATGAGCAGTTCTTC.

This clone was seen a handful of times. This chain connects TRBV6-6 to TRBJ1-1; possibly TRBD1 for D (5 bases). Germline loops: CDR1 MNHNY, CDR2 SVGAGI (reference sequence). This CDR3 is built from 12 residues. V was pared by 6 bases and J by 7 bases, with 12 bases between. CDR3 in DNA: TGTGCCAGCAGCCAAGGGGTTTTTGAAGCTTTCTTT. It specifies CASSQGVFEAFF.

This chain connects TRBV28 to TRBJ1-2, with 8 bases fitting TRBD1. There are 15 residues in the CDR3. Per germline, CDR1 MDHEN and CDR2 SYDVKM. The trim removed 5 bases at V and 1 base at J, leaving 6 bases unmatched. This CDR3 reads CASSRRGPINYGYTF. In DNA, the CDR3 is TGTGCCAGCAGTCGCAGGGGGCCCATTAACTATGGCTACACCTTC.

This clone came up many times. A read error may produce the germline difference seen at one junction end. J is TRBJ2-7 and V is TRBV30; TRBD2 matches 11 bases. The CDR3 is 16 residues long. Germline V gene sequence: CDR1 GTSNPN, CDR2 SVGIG (reference sequence). The CDR3 loop reads CAWSLLAGGPSNEQYF. In DNA, the CDR3 is TGTGCCTGGAGTCTTTTAGCGGGAGGGCCCTCCAACGAGCAGTACTTC.

The chain recombines TRBV15 with TRBJ2-2, with a weak D call TRBD2 (6 bases). This CDR3 comprises 14 residues. Germline CDR1 and CDR2: LNHNV and YYDKDF (reference sequence). V lost 8 bases and J 4 bases, leaving 14 bases between the germline ends. CDR3 DNA sequence: TGTGCCACCCCCGGGAGAGTAGGCACCGGGGAGCTGTTTTTT. The encoded protein is CATPGRVGTGELFF.

The rearrangement uses TRBV2 and TRBJ2-6; D perhaps matches TRBD1 (6 bases). Trimming took off 4 bases at V and 1 base at J, with 11 bases between the two ends. The CDR3 contains 16 residues. Per the germline V gene, CDR1 is SNHLY and CDR2 is FYNNEI. The DNA of the CDR3 is TGTGCCAGCAGTGTGGGGACACCTTCTGGGGCCAACGTCCTGACTTTC. It encodes CASSVGTPSGANVLTF.

DNA for the CDR3: TGTGCCAGCAGCTTGGGGGGAGAAGAGACCCAGTACTTC. Translating it yields CASSLGGEETQYF. The chain employs TRBV5-5 and TRBJ2-5; tentatively, D is TRBD2 (5 bases). The V end lost 0 bases, the J end lost 3 bases, and 6 bases lay between the germline ends. This CDR3 contains 13 residues. Germline assignment: CDR1 SGHKS and CDR2 YYEKEE (reference sequence).

The rearrangement uses TRBV7-2 and TRBJ2-3; unclear D gene. The CDR3 extends over 12 amino acids. Germline V gives CDR1 SGHTA, CDR2 FQGNSA. V was cut by 3 bases and J by 4 bases, with 5 bases left in between. DNA for the CDR3: TGTGCCAGCAGCTTCAGTGCAGATACGCAGTATTTT. This sequence encodes CASSFSADTQYF.

The V and J genes are TRBV5-1 and TRBJ2-5, with D unclear. Germline CDR1 is SGHRS and CDR2 is YFSETQ. The CDR3 spans 14 residues. Trimming removed 0 bases at V and 0 bases at J, with 6 bases between. The CDR3: CASSLGSNQETQYF. DNA of the CDR3: TGCGCCAGCAGCTTGGGAAGCAACCAAGAGACCCAGTACTTC.

To note about this clone: The identical CDR3 is also encoded by other nucleotide sequences in the sample. The chain employs TRBV2 and TRBJ2-2; 10 bases are shared with TRBD1. The J segment lost 3 bases and the V segment lost 6 bases, leaving 4 bases of the junction unmatched. This CDR3 region has 15 residues. Germline V CDR1 and CDR2: SNHLY, FYNNEI. In DNA, the CDR3 is TGTGCCAGCAGCCGGGACAGGGGATACACCGGGGAGCTGTTTTTT. Amino acid sequence: CASSRDRGYTGELFF.

This clone appeared many times. The V gene is TRBV10-3, the J gene TRBJ1-1; 9 bases are shared with TRBD1. Germline V CDR1 and CDR2: ENHRY, SYGVKD. J gave up 3 bases and V 4 bases, and 6 bases lay outside the gene matches. CDR3 length: 15 amino acids. The CDR3 DNA sequence: TGTGCCATCAGTGGTTCCCGGGACAGGGACACTGAAGCTTTCTTT. It specifies CAISGSRDRDTEAFF.

V and J are TRBV30 and TRBJ1-2, with D perhaps TRBD1 (5 bases). Germline assignment: CDR1 GTSNPN and CDR2 SVGIG (reference sequence). The CDR3 has 15 amino acids. Trimming removed 3 bases at V and 5 bases at J, with 19 bases between. CDR3 loop: CAWRETVGALYGYTF. The CDR3 nucleotides read TGTGCCTGGAGAGAGACAGTCGGCGCACTTTATGGCTACACCTTC.